This T cell receptor beta chain emerged from a study of blood T cell repertoires in COVID-19. Study context: The study drew acute and convalescent COVID-19 samples from the United States, Italy and Spain. PBMCs, B-cell-depleted T cells, or T cells were the source of the cDNA or gDNA that made up the material.

Those enrolled in Seattle joined during active infection and were followed longitudinally afterward. The V and J ends lost 3 bases and 8 bases respectively, with 13 bases between them. This CDR3 spans 12 amino acids. Germline CDR1 is GTSNPN and CDR2 is SVGIG (reference sequence). Worth noting for this clone: Other DNA sequences in the same sample also yield this CDR3.

Per the study methods: It was from reference gene primer amplification that nucleated cell counts were estimated. TCRdb keeps only in-frame clones here, not all; method: immunoSEQ multiplex PCR. That table supplies the V and J calls and clone size; D and trimming were determined from the DNA. The sample has some 80,000 clones, more than 75% seen once; the top ten hold 11%. This sequence was found in a man aged 55 to 70 with COVID-19, enrolled during active disease. Sequences were obtained from peripheral blood. The chain carries TRBV30 and TRBJ1-2, with D possibly being TRBD1 (5 bases). As DNA, the CDR3 is TGTGCCTGGAGGGGGCAGGGTGGAGGCTACACCTTC. As protein: CAWRGQGGGYTF.